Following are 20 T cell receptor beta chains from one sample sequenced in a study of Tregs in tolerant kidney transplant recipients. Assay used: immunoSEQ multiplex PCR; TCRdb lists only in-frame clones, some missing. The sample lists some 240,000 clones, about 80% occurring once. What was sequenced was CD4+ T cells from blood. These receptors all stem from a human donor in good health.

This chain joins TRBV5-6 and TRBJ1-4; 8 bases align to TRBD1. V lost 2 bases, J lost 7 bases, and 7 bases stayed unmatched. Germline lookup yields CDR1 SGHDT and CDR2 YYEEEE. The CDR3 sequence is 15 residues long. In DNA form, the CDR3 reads TGTGCCAGCAGCTTCGGAGACAGGGGTAGTGAAAAACTGTTTTTT. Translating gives CASSFGDRGSEKLFF.

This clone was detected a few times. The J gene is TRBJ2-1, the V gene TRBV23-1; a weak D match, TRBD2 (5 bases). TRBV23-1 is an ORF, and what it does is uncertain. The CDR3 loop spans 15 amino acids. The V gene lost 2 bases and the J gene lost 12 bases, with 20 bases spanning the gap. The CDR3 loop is CASSQRTTRRRSQFF. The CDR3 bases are TGCGCCAGCAGTCAAAGAACTACGAGGAGGAGGTCGCAGTTCTTC.

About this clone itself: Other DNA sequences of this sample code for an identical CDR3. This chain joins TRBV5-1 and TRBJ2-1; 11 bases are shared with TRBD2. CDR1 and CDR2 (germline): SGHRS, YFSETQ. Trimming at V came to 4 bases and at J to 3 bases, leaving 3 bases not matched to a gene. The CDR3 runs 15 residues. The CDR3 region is CASSPGLADYNEQFF. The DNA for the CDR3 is TGCGCCAGCAGCCCGGGACTAGCGGACTACAATGAGCAGTTCTTC.

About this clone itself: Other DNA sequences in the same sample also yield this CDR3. The CDR3 loop reads CASSLTGPNTEAFF. The CDR3 coding sequence is TGTGCCAGCTCACTGACAGGGCCGAACACTGAAGCTTTCTTT. The genes are TRBV18 and TRBJ1-1; TRBD1 matches 7 bases. V shed 4 bases and J 1 base; nucleotides not matched to a gene: 3. The germline V gene encodes CDR1 KGHSH and CDR2 LQKENI. The CDR3 runs to 14 residues.

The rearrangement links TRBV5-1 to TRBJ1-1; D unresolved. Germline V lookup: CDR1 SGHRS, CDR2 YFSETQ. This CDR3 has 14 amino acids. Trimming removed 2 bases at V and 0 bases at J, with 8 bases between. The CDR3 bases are TGCGCCAGCAGCTTTGATATAATGAACACTGAAGCTTTCTTT. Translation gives CASSFDIMNTEAFF.

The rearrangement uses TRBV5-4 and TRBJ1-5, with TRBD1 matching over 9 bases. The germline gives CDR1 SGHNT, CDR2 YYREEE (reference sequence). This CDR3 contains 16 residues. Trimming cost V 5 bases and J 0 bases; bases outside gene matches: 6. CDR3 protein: CASRVDRGYSNQPQHF. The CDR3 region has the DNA TGTGCCAGCAGGGTAGACAGGGGGTATAGCAATCAGCCCCAGCATTTT.

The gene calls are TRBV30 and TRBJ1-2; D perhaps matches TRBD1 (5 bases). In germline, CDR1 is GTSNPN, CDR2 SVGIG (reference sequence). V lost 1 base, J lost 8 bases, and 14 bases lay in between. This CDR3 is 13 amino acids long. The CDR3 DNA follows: TGTGCCTGGAGTGCACAGGCCCCCAACGGCTACACCTTC. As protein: CAWSAQAPNGYTF.

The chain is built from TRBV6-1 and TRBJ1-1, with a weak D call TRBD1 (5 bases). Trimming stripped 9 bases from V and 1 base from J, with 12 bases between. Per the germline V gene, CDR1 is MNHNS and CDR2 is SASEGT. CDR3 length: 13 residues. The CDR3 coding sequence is TGTGCCAGTAGGCGACAGTCGAACACTGAAGCTTTCTTT. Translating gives CASRRQSNTEAFF.

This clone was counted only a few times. CDR3: CASSRETRQGSPLHF. DNA for the CDR3: TGTGCCAGCAGCCGAGAGACCCGACAGGGATCACCCCTCCACTTT. The chain recombines TRBV27 with TRBJ1-6; 7 nucleotides match TRBD1. The V segment lost 6 bases and the J segment 10 bases; nucleotides outside the gene matches: 12. In germline, CDR1 is MNHEY, CDR2 SMNVEV (reference sequence). CDR3 size: 15 residues.

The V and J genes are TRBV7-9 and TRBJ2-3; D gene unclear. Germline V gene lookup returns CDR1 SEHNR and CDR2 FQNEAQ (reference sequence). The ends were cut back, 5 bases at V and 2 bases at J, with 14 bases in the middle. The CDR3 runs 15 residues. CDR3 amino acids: CASSLNPGDTDTQYF. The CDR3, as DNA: TGTGCCAGCAGCCTTAATCCCGGAGACACAGATACGCAGTATTTT. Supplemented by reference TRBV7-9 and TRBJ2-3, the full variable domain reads DTGVSQNPRHKITKRGQNVTFRCDPISEHNRLYWYRQTLGQGPEFLTYFQNEAQLEKSRLLSDRFSAERPKGSFSTLEIQRTEQGDSAMYLCASSLNPGDTDTQYFGPGTRLTVL.

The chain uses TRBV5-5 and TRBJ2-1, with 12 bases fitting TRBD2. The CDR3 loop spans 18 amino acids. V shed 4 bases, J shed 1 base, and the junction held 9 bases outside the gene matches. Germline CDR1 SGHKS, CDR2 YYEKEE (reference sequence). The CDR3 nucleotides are TGTGCCAGCAGCCCCAACAGGGGACTAGCGGGTTCCTACAATGAGCAGTTCTTC. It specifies CASSPNRGLAGSYNEQFF.

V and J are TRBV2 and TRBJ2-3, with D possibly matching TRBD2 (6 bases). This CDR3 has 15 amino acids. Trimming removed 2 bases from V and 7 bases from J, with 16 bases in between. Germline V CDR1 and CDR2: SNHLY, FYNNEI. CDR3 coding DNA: TGTGCCAGCAGTGAAATGGCGGGGAGGCTGCATACGCAGTATTTT. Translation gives CASSEMAGRLHTQYF. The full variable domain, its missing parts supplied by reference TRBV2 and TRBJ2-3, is EPEVTQTPSHQVTQMGQEVILRCVPISNHLYFYWYRQILGQKVEFLVSFYNNEISEKSEIFDDQFSVERPDGSNFTLKIRSTKLEDSAMYFCASSEMAGRLHTQYFGPGTRLTVL.

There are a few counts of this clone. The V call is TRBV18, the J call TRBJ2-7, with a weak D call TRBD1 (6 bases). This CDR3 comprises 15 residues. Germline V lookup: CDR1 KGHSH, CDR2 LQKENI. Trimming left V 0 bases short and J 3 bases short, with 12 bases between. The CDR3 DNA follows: TGTGCCAGCTCACCACCTATAGGGGGATACTACGAGCAGTACTTC. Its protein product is CASSPPIGGYYEQYF. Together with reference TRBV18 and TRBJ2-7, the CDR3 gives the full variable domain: NAGVMQNPRHLVRRRGQEARLRCSPMKGHSHVYWYRQLPEEGLKFMVYLQKENIIDESGMPKERFSAEFPKEGPSILRIQQVVRGDSAAYFCASSPPIGGYYEQYFGPGTRLTVT.

CDR3 region: CASSQEEGVGANVLTF. The CDR3, as DNA: TGTGCCAGCAGCCAAGAAGAGGGGGTTGGGGCCAACGTCCTGACTTTC. This chain links TRBV4-2 with TRBJ2-6, with D maybe TRBD1 (6 bases). Germline CDR1 is LGHNA and CDR2 is YNFKEQ. The CDR3 loop spans 16 amino acids. Deletions cut 0 bases from V and 3 bases from J, with 9 bases between.

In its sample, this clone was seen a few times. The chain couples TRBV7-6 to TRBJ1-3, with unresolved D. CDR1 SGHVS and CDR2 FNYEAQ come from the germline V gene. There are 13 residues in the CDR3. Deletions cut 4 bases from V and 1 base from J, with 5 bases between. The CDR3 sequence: CASSYESGNTIYF. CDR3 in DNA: TGTGCCAGCAGCTACGAATCTGGAAACACCATATATTTT. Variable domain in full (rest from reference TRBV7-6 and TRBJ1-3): GAGVSQSPRYKVTKRGQDVALRCDPISGHVSLYWYRQALGQGPEFLTYFNYEAQQDKSGLPNDRFSAERPEGSISTLTIQRTEQRDSAMYRCASSYESGNTIYFGEGSWLTVV.

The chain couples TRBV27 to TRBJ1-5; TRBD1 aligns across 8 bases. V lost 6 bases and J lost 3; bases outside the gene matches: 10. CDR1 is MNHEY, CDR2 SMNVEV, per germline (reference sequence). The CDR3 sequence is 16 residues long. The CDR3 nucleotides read TGTGCCAGCAGCTCCCGGGGGACAGGAGACAATCAGCCCCAGCATTTT. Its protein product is CASSSRGTGDNQPQHF.

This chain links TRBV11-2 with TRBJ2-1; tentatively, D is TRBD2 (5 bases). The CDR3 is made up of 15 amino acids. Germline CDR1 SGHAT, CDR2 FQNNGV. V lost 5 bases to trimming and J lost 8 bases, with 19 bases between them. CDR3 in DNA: TGTGCCAGCAGCCGAGGAGGAGTACGGGATGATGAGCAGTTCTTC. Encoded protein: CASSRGGVRDDEQFF.

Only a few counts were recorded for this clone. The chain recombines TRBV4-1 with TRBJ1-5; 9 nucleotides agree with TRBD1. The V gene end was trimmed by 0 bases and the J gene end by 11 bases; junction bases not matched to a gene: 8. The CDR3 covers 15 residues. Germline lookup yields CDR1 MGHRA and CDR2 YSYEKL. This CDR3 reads CASSQDRKQGAAQHF. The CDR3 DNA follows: TGCGCCAGCAGCCAAGATAGAAAACAGGGGGCCGCCCAGCATTTT.

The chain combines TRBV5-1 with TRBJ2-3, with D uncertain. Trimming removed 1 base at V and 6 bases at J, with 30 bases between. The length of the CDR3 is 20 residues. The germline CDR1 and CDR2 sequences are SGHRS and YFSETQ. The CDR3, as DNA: TGCGCCAGCAGCTTGCATCGTCCGGAAGCTTTCCGTACCTATTCCGATACGCAGTATTTT. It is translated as CASSLHRPEAFRTYSDTQYF.

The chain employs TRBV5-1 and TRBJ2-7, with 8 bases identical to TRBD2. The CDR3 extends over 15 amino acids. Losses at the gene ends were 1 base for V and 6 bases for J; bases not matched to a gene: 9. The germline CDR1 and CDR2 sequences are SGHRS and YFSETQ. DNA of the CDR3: TGCGCCAGCAGCTTGCAGACTAGCGTTTCGGGCGAGCAGTACTTC. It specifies CASSLQTSVSGEQYF.